This TCR beta chain was found in a study of blood T cell repertoires in COVID-19. On the study more broadly: Samples of COVID-19 (acute and convalescent) were obtained from the United States, Italy and Spain. T cells, B-cell-depleted T cells, or PBMCs supplied cDNA or gDNA.

V shed 8 bases, J shed 4 bases, and the junction held 11 bases outside the gene matches. CDR3 length: 15 amino acids. Germline V gene data show CDR1 as SNHLY and CDR2 as FYNNEI. Repertoires were generated with immunoSEQ multiplex PCR, while TCRdb's copy carries only in-frame clones and drops some. The sample has approximately 38,000 clones; 75% to 95% are singletons. The V gene is TRBV2, the J gene TRBJ2-5; TRBD1 agrees at 9 bases. This TCR was recovered from a woman aged 80 or over with acute or convalescent COVID-19. The specimen sequenced was peripheral blood. The CDR3 nucleotides read TGTGCCAGCGGTCTTTTTGACAGGGGGATAGAGACCCAGTACTTC. It yields the protein CASGLFDRGIETQYF.